This T cell receptor beta chain was sequenced in a study of human T cells and chemical hapten exposure. Study summary: DPC 0.01% went on the upper back by patch test, with reading at 6 days.

Sample time point: patch test 1, 2 weeks after DPC sensitization. Treatment defined: therapeutic diphenylcyclopropenone sensitization with weekly scalp DPC. Blood sampling preceded each patch test application. Participating donors were patients with alopecia, aged 18 to 70 years, considered appropriate candidates for DPC. Study-wide points: DPC sensitization left the count of TCRs above 1 in 1000 unchanged.

Concerning this clonotype: Its antigen remains unidentified. It may be a read error: a sequence one base away is much more abundant.

This CDR3 comprises 11 residues. TCRdb processed the RACE reads anew with MiXCR; each CDR3 protein has one entry. The profile shows about 120,000 distinct CDR3 sequences, roughly 13% of them singletons. The receptor's source is a man between 18 and 35 years old with alopecia areata. Some clones in this sample may be carry-over from other donors' samples. V is TRBV12-3 or TRBV12-4 and J is TRBJ2-1; D gene uncertain. The source was whole blood, collected in connection with sensitization to the hapten diphenylcyclopropenone (DPC). CDR3 amino acids: CGSSSPSEQFF. The CDR3 nucleotides read TGTGGCAGCAGTTCCCCCTCTGAGCAGTTCTTC.